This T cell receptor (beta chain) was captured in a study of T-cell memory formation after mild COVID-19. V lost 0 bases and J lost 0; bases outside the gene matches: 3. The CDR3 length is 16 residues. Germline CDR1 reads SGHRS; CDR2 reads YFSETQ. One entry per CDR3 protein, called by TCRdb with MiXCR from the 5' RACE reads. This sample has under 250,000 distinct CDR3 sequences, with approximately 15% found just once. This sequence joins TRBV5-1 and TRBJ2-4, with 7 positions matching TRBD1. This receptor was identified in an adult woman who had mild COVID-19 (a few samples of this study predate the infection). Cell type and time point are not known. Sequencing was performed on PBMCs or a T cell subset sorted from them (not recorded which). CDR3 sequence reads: CASSLAGTVAKNIQYF. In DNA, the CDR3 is TGCGCCAGCAGCTTGGCCGGGACAGTAGCCAAAAACATTCAGTACTTC. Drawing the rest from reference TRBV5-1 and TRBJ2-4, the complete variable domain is KAGVTQTPRYLIKTRGQQVTLSCSPISGHRSVSWYQQTPGQGLQFLFEYFSETQRNKGNFPGRFSGRQFSNSRSEMNVSTLELGDSALYLCASSLAGTVAKNIQYFGAGTRLSVL.